The subject of this entry is one TCR beta chain. The target antigen is unknown. This sample was taken from a study of monozygotic twins with inflammatory bowel disease. The germline V gene has CDR1 MDHEN and CDR2 SYDVKM. The CDR3 runs to 14 residues. Study results and limitations: Lower TCRbeta diversity (inverse Simpson) was seen in IBD patients than in healthy co-twins.

From approximately 3.5 ug of total RNA, each TCR library was prepared. TCRdb reworked the 5' RACE reads into one entry per CDR3 protein, no DNA. The listing contains around 150,000 distinct CDR3 sequences. This chain links TRBV28 with TRBJ1-5. The source material was blood. The clonotype originates from a human donor with ulcerative colitis or Crohn's disease, or a healthy co-twin of an affected twin (not recorded which). CDR3 sequence reads: CASSRSGWNQPQHF.